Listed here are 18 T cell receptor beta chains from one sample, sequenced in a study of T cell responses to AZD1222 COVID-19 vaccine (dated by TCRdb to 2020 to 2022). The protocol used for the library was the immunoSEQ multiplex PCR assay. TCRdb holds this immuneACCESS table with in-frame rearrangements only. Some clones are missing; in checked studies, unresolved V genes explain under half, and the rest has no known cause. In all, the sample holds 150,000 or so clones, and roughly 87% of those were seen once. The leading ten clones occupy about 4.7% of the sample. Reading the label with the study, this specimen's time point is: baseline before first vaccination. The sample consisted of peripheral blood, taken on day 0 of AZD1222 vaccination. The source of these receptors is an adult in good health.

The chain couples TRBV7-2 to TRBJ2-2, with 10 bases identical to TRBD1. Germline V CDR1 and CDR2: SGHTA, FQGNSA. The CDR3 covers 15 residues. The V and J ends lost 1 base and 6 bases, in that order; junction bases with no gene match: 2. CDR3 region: CASSLGGQGPGELFF. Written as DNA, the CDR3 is TGTGCCAGCAGCTTAGGGGGACAGGGGCCCGGGGAGCTGTTTTTT.

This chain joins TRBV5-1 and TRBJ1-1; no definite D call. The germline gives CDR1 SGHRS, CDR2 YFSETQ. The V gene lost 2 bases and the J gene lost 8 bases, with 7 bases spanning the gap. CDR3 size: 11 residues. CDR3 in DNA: TGCGCCAGCAGCTTCGGTGAGGAAGCTTTCTTT. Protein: CASSFGEEAFF.

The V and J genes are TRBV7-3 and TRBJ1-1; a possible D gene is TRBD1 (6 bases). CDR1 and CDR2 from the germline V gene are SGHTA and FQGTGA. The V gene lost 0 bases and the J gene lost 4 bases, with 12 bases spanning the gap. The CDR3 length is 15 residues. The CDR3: CASSLTARGSTEAFF. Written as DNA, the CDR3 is TGTGCCAGCAGCTTAACTGCAAGGGGGAGCACTGAAGCTTTCTTT.

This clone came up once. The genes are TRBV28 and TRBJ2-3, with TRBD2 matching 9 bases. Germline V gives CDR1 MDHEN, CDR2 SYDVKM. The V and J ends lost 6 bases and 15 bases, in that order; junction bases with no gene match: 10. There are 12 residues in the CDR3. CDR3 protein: CASRPGSGSSYF. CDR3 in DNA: TGTGCCAGCAGACCAGGTAGCGGGAGTAGTTATTTT.

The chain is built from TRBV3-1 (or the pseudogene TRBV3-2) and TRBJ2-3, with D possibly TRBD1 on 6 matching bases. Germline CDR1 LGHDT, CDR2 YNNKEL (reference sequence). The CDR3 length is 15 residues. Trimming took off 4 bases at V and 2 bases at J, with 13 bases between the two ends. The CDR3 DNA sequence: TGTGCCAGCAGCCTACGGACAGTGATCACAGATACGCAGTATTTT. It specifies CASSLRTVITDTQYF.

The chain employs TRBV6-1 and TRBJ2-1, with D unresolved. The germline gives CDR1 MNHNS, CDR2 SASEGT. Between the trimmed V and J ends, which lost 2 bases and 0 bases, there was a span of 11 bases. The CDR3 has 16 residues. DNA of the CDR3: TGTGCCAGCAGTGAAAGGGTCCGGAGCTCCTACAATGAGCAGTTCTTC. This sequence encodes CASSERVRSSYNEQFF.

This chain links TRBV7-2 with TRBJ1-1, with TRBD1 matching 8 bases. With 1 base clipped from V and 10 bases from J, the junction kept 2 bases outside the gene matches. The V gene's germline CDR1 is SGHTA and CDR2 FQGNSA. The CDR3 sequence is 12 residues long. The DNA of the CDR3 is TGTGCCAGCAGCTTAGGGACAGGGCGAGCTTTCTTT. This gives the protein CASSLGTGRAFF.

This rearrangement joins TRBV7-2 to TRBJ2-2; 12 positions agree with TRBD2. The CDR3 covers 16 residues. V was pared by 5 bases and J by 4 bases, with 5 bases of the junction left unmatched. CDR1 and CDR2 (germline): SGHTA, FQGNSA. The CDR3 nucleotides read TGTGCCAGCAGCCTACTAGCGGGAGGTAGCACCGGGGAGCTGTTTTTT. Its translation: CASSLLAGGSTGELFF.

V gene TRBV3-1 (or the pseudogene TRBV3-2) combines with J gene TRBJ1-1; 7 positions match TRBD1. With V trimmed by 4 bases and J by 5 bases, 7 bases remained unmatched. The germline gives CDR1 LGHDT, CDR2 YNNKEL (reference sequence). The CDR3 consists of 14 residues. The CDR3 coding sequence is TGTGCCAGCAGCCCCCGGGACAGAGGGACTGAAGCTTTCTTT. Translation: CASSPRDRGTEAFF.

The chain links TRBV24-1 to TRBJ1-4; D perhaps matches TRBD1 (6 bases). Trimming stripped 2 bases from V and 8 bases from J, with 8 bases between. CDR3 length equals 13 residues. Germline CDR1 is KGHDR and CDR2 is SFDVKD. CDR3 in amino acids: CATSDWQGEKLFF. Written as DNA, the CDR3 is TGTGCCACCAGTGATTGGCAGGGGGAAAAACTGTTTTTT.

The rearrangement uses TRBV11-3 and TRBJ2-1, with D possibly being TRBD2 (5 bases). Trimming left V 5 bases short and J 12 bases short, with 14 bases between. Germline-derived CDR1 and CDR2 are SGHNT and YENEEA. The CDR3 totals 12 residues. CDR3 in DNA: TGTGCCAGCAGCGTAAGCGGACGCCGGCAGTTCTTC. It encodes CASSVSGRRQFF.

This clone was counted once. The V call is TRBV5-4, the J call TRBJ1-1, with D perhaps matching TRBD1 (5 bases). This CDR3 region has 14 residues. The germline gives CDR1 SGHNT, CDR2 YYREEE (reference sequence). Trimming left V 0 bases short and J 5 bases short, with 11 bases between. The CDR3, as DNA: TGTGCCAGCAGCTTGGTCGGGGGGAGGACTGAAGCTTTCTTT. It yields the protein CASSLVGGRTEAFF. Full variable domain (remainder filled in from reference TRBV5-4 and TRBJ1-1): ETGVTQSPTHLIKTRGQQVTLRCSSQSGHNTVSWYQQALGQGPQFIFQYYREEENGRGNFPPRFSGLQFPNYSSELNVNALELDDSALYLCASSLVGGRTEAFFGQGTRLTVV.

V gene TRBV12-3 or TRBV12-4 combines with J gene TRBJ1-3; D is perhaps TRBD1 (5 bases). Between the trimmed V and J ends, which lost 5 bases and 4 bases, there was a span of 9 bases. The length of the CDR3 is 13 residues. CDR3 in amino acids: CASSAGFGNTIYF. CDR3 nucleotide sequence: TGTGCCAGCAGTGCAGGGTTCGGAAACACCATATATTTT.

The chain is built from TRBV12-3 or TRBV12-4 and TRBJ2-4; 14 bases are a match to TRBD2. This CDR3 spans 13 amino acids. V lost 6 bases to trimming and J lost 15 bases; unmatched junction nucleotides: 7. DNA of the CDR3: TGTGCCAGCAGGGGGACTAGCGGGAGCGCAACGTACTTC. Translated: CASRGTSGSATYF.

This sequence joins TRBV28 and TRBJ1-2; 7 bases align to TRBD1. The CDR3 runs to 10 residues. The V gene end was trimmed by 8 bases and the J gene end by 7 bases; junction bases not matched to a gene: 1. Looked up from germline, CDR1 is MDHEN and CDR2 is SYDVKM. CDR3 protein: CASRQGGYTF. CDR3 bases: TGTGCCAGCCGACAGGGTGGCTACACCTTC.

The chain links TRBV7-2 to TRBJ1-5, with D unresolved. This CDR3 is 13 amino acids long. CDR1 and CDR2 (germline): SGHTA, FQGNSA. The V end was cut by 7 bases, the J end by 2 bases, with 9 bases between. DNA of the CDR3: TGTGCCAGCAACCACGGACGCAATCAGCCCCAGCATTTT. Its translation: CASNHGRNQPQHF. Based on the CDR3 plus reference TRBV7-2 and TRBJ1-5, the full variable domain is GAGVSQSPSNKVTEKGKDVELRCDPISGHTALYWYRQSLGQGLEFLIYFQGNSAPDKSGLPSDRFSAERTGGSVSTLTIQRTQQEDSAVYLCASNHGRNQPQHFGDGTRLSIL.

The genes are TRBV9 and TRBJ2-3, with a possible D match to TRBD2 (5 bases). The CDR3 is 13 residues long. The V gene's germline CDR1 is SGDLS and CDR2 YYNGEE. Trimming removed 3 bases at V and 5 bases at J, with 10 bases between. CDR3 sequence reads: CASSDSARDTQYF. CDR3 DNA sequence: TGTGCCAGCAGCGATAGCGCCAGAGATACGCAGTATTTT.

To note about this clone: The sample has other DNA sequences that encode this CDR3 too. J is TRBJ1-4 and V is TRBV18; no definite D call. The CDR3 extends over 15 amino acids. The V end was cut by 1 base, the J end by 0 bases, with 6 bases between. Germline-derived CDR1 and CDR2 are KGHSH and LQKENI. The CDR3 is CASSPQGATNEKLFF. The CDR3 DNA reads TGTGCCAGCTCACCACAGGGAGCAACTAATGAAAAACTGTTTTTT.